This TCR beta chain was sequenced for a study of blood T cell repertoires in COVID-19. As for the study in general: Samples taken during acute and convalescent COVID-19 were collected in the United States, Italy and Spain.

Authors' analysis steps: It was from reference gene primer amplification that nucleated cell counts were estimated. TCRdb's copy holds only in-frame clones and misses some; the assay was immunoSEQ multiplex PCR. The DNA gave D and trimming, while V, J and clone size come from that table. Found here are about 83,000 clones, about 90% of them singletons; the top ten hold around 40%. The V segment lost 5 bases and the J segment 0 bases; nucleotides outside the gene matches: 4. This CDR3 is built from 16 residues. CDR1 and CDR2 (germline): SGHTA, FQGNSA. The sequencing sample was made of peripheral blood. The chain links TRBV7-2 to TRBJ2-1, with 10 bases aligning to TRBD2. The clonotype originates from a human donor in a cohort sampled during active COVID-19. As DNA, the CDR3 is TGTGCCAGCAGCCTACTAGCGGGGAGCTCCTACAATGAGCAGTTCTTC. Translating it yields CASSLLAGSSYNEQFF.